This TCR beta chain is from a study of tumor and adjacent non-tumor tissue in lung cancer. About the research overall: The cohort had around twelve adenocarcinoma, a couple of squamous cell and 1 small cell patients. Patients were aged about 30 to 76, about ten men and about five women, stage I to III. Study-wide results and caveats: Significantly higher TCR diversity was found in tumor than normal lung.

Germline lookup yields CDR1 GTSNPN and CDR2 SVGIG (reference sequence). The CDR3 consists of 13 residues. A modified ARM-PCR protocol with three rounds of nested PCR amplified TCRbeta. TCRdb itself ran the multiplex PCR reads through MiXCR, one entry per CDR3 protein. The sample shows about 90,000 distinct CDR3 sequences, about 61% of them seen only once. As for this clonotype: Antigen unknown. A read error may explain this, as a much larger clone is one base away.

No cell sorting was done before RNA was extracted from the tissue. The TCR sequence derives from a man between 65 and 79 years old with non-small cell lung cancer. The sequenced sample consisted of lung tumor tissue. This sequence joins TRBV30 and TRBJ2-1, with D unclear. Here the CDR3 DNA reads TGTGCCAGGAGTGTTTTCTTGGGCAATGAGCAGTTCTTC. The encoded protein is CARSVFLGNEQFF.